The clone carrying this T cell receptor (beta chain) was seen at least ten times. The record originates from a study of regulatory T cells in long-lasting Graves disease. The overall study: Antithyroid drug exposure in newly diagnosed Graves' patients had lasted under 3 months.

Construction of TCR beta libraries relied on iRepertoire HTBI primers and on Arm-PCR targeting CDR3 regions. Via MiXCR, TCRdb re-called the multiplex PCR reads, giving one row per CDR3 protein. Among around 450,000 distinct CDR3 sequences listed, about 15% were seen once. V dropped 6 bases and J dropped 6; count of bases not matched to a gene: 10. This CDR3 comprises 14 residues. CDR1 and CDR2 from the germline V gene are MNHEY and SVGEGT. Time point described: newly diagnosed GD, antithyroid drugs for less than 3 months. The TCR library was made from RNA extracted from PBMCs. American Thyroid Association guidelines were used to diagnose Graves' disease. The same data also went into a second study, on T cells in Graves' hyperthyroidism and ophthalmopathy. That report notes: Patients were excluded for uncontrolled infection, other autoimmune disease, pregnancy or lactation. Also found in blood were most expanded thyroid clonotypes above 0.001.

V gene TRBV6-2 or TRBV6-3 combines with J gene TRBJ2-7, with 8 bases that match TRBD2. The clonotype comes from a woman aged 40 to 49 with Graves disease. The specimen was peripheral blood mononuclear cells (PBMCs), collected at new diagnosis, from a patient treated with antithyroid drugs. The CDR3 DNA reads TGTGCCAGCAGCTGGGGAGCGGGAGTCGGCGAGCAGTACTTC. Amino acids: CASSWGAGVGEQYF.